This TCR beta chain comes out of a study of T-cell reconstitution after alpha-beta-depleted transplantation in children. Study-level results: Some patients owed their high day-60 TCRbeta diversity to surviving recipient T cells and thymic progenitors.

Unique molecular identifiers featured in how the TCRbeta library was prepared. TCRdb reprocessed the PCR reads with MiXCR, giving one entry per CDR3 protein. The sample lists about 900,000 distinct CDR3 sequences, about 29% occurring once. CDR3 length: 20 amino acids. V lost 2 bases to trimming and J lost 0 bases; unmatched junction nucleotides: 15. Germline V gene lookup returns CDR1 SGHAT and CDR2 FQNNGV. Points on this clonotype: Antigen specificity is unknown.

The receptor's source is a boy under two years old who had a stem cell transplant for SCID, so the T cells may come from the graft donor. V usage is TRBV11-2 and J usage is TRBJ2-1, with 8 positions matching TRBD2. The specimen was PBMCs, mostly from graft donor cells, collected 360 days after TCRalphabeta/CD19-depleted stem cell transplant. CDR3 sequence reads: CASSLLAWRGAYSSYNEQFF. The CDR3 nucleotides are TGTGCCAGCAGCTTACTCGCTTGGCGGGGGGCCTATAGCTCCTACAATGAGCAGTTCTTC.